This note documents a single T cell receptor (beta chain) sequence. Its target is not known. The data stem from a study of Ad26.COV2.S vaccination and SARS-CoV-2 variants. For the study at large: Ad26.COV2.S given intramuscularly, once or twice 56 days apart. Study results and limitations: Non-spike TCR breadth did not differ much between vaccine and placebo recipients.

Described treatment: roughly 18 received Ad26.COV2.S at low or high dose, single or two shots; roughly five received placebo; per-sample allocation not given. Each sample was drawn 63 days after the first injection (of vaccine or placebo). Whoever gave the sample was an adult aged 18-55 years in Boston. Clones were sequenced by immunoSEQ multiplex PCR, and TCRdb holds only the in-frame ones, with some missing. The sample has around 370,000 clones, 70% to 90% seen once. This CDR3 has 17 amino acids. The germline V gene encodes CDR1 SGHAT and CDR2 FQNNGV. V shed 2 bases and J 2 bases; nucleotides not matched to a gene: 10.

This rearrangement joins TRBV11-2 to TRBJ2-3; 7 positions match TRBD2. The sample consisted of peripheral blood, taken in a trial of Ad26.COV2.S vaccine versus placebo. This clonotype was obtained from a person aged 18-60 years who received the Ad26.COV2.S COVID-19 vaccine or a placebo. This CDR3 reads CASSLRAGTKNTDTQYF. In DNA form, the CDR3 reads TGTGCCAGCAGCTTAAGGGCCGGGACTAAAAACACAGATACGCAGTATTTT.